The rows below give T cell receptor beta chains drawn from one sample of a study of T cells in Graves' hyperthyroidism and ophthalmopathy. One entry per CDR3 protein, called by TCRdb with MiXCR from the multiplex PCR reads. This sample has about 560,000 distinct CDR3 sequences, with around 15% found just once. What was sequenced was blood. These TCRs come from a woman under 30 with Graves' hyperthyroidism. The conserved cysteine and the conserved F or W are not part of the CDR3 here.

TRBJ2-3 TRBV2 ASRGSAYTQY
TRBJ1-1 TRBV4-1 ASSQVQLNTEAF
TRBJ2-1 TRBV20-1 SAARGPVGYNEQF
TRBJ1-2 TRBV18 ASSPIGTGYGYT
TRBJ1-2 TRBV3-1 ASSQLRGNGYT
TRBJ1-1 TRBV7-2 ASSRAGNTEAF
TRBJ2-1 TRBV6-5 ASSYVGYKGTGDNEQF
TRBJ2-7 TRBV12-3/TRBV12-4 ASGDSGQGYEQY
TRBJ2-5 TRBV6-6 ASSYLGGNQETQY
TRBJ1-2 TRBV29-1 SVGLDMTNYGYT
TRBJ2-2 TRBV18 ASSPTGTGSNTGELF
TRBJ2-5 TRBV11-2 ASSTGTAYQETQY
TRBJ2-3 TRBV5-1 ASSLVTSTDTQY
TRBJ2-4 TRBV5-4 ASSLELAGGRNIQY
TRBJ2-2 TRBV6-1 ASSSTGLAGTNYFTGELF
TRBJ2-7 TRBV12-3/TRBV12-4 ASSTEDRGHEQY
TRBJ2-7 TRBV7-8 ASSSGTSVAKQY
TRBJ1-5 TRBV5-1 ASSLAGRNNQPQH
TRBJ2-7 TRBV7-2 ASSFLGGGREQY
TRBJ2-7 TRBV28 ASSTGSTYEQY
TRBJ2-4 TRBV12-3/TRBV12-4 ASSRTGVGKNIQY
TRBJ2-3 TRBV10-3 AISEQGQGTDTQY
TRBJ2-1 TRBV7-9 ASHRGSGQF
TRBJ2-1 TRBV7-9 ASSPAGAGTYNEQF
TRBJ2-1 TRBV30 ARRGDGANEQF
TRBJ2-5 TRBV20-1 SATAGDVTQY
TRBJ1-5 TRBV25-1 ASSYRDSEHFNQPQH
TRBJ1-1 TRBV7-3 ASSFDRATEAF
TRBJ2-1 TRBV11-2 ASSLRTSGRWDNEQF
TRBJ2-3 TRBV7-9 ASSATSGRAGDTQY
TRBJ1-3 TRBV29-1 SAAIDNSGNTIY
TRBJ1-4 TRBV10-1 ASSESRADEKLF
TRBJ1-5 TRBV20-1 SAQRLDSNQPQH
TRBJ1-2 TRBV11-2 ASSLGTGGPRGYT
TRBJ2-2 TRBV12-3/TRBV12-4 ASSLEGGLIPGELF
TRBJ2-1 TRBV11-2 ASSPLTSGSSNEQF
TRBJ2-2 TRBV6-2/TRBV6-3 AVHREFTGELF
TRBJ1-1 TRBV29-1 SVDGAGRVNTEAF
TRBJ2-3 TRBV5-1 ASSLGDTPSGTQY
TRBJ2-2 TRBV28 ASSLPRRGELF
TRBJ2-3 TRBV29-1 SVNRDTETQY
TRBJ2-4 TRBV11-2 ASSTSGGLAKNIQY
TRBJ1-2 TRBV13 AGSLGPPFSGTSPTNYGYT
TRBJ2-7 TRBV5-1 ASSLVGTGGIYEQY
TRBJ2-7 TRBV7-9 ASSRAVTYEQY
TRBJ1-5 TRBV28 ASTSKGRRSNQPQH
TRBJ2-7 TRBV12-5 ASGLVLGGGAYEQY
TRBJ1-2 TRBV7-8 ASSSLKQGYGYT